The 20 T cell receptor beta chains below come from one sample, sequenced in a study of CD8+ T cells in alopecia areata. Reverse transcription of extracted RNA yielded cDNA, which provided the sequencing template. The table came from immunoSEQ multiplex PCR; TCRdb's copy has only in-frame clones and leaves some out. The table shows 170,000 or so clones, with just under 60% occurring only once. The input for sequencing was CD4+ T cells sorted from blood, taken at week 0. All receptors derive from a human donor with alopecia areata.

The genes are TRBV6-1 and TRBJ1-2, with a possible D match to TRBD1 (5 bases). The CDR3 length is 13 residues. The V end was cut by 2 bases, the J end by 5 bases, with 9 bases between. Per the germline V gene, CDR1 is MNHNS and CDR2 is SASEGT. This CDR3 is CASSESGSYGYTF. The CDR3 region has the DNA TGTGCCAGCAGTGAATCAGGGTCGTATGGCTACACCTTC.

The CDR3, as DNA: TGCGCCAGCAGCTTGAGCGGGACTGGAAACACCATATATTTT. Translation gives CASSLSGTGNTIYF. The chain recombines TRBV5-1 with TRBJ1-3; D unclear. The CDR3 runs to 14 residues. The germline CDR1 and CDR2 sequences are SGHRS and YFSETQ. V lost 1 base, J lost 2 bases, and 7 bases lay in between.

CDR3 nucleotide sequence: TGTGCCAGCAGCGAACCCGGGACTAGTTATGGGACCCAGTACTTC. Translated: CASSEPGTSYGTQYF. The gene calls are TRBV2 and TRBJ2-5; 8 positions agree with TRBD2. The CDR3 runs to 15 residues. The germline gives CDR1 SNHLY, CDR2 FYNNEI. The J segment lost 7 bases and the V segment lost 6 bases, leaving 13 bases of the junction unmatched.

The rearrangement links TRBV11-2 to TRBJ1-6, with unresolved D. The CDR3 is 14 residues long. Trimming pared 4 bases from V and 8 bases from J, leaving 12 bases between. Germline-derived CDR1 and CDR2 are SGHAT and FQNNGV. CDR3 loop: CASSSGIEYSPLHF. As DNA, the CDR3 is TGTGCCAGCAGCTCGGGTATCGAATATTCACCCCTCCACTTT.

This clone showed up just a few times. This chain uses TRBV29-1 with TRBJ2-5; 12 nucleotides agree with TRBD2. The DNA end is a closer match to TRBJ2-7, so the J assignment may be wrong. Germline V gene lookup returns CDR1 SQVTM and CDR2 ANQGSEA. The CDR3 sequence is 14 residues long. CDR3 in amino acids: CSVGGLAGLHEQYF. The CDR3 DNA reads TGCAGCGTGGGTGGACTAGCGGGGCTCCACGAGCAGTACTTC.

The rearrangement uses TRBV29-1 and TRBJ1-1; D gene uncertain. CDR1 SQVTM and CDR2 ANQGSEA come from the germline V gene. The CDR3 has 13 residues. V lost 1 base and J 1 base, leaving 7 bases between the germline ends. In DNA form, the CDR3 reads TGCAGCGTTGAAGGGCAGACGAACACTGAAGCTTTCTTT. It encodes CSVEGQTNTEAFF.

V usage is TRBV7-3 and J usage is TRBJ1-1; D call uncertain. The CDR3 sequence is 13 residues long. The V end was cut by 1 base, the J end by 3 bases, with 6 bases between. Germline CDR1 and CDR2: SGHTA and FQGTGA. The CDR3 coding sequence is TGTGCCAGCAGCTTAAATAAGGACACTGAAGCTTTCTTT. Protein product: CASSLNKDTEAFF.

The chain joins TRBV29-1 to TRBJ2-7; the D gene is possibly TRBD1 (5 bases). V was pared by 4 bases and J by 3 bases, with 7 bases between. The CDR3 extends over 11 amino acids. The germline CDR1 and CDR2 sequences are SQVTM and ANQGSEA. CDR3: CSVGDSYEQYF. The CDR3 coding sequence is TGCAGCGTTGGTGACAGCTACGAGCAGTACTTC.

This clone was detected only a few times. The rearrangement links TRBV30 to TRBJ2-5; 8 bases map to TRBD1. CDR3 length: 14 amino acids. CDR1 is GTSNPN and CDR2 is SVGIG in the germline V gene (reference sequence). The ends lost 4 bases at V and 5 bases at J; junction bases unmatched: 9. CDR3 sequence: CAWKSDREWETQYF. Written as DNA, the CDR3 is TGTGCCTGGAAATCGGACAGGGAATGGGAGACCCAGTACTTC.

In its sample, this clone was seen many times. The CDR3 sequence is CASSHGERDRVDQPQHF. The CDR3 DNA reads as TGCGCCAGCAGTCACGGGGAAAGAGACAGGGTAGATCAGCCCCAGCATTTT. The chain couples TRBV23-1 to TRBJ1-5, with 7 nucleotides matching TRBD1. Being an ORF, TRBV23-1 has a function that is uncertain. Trimming at V came to 3 bases and at J to 5 bases, leaving 13 bases not matched to a gene. The CDR3 runs 17 residues.

The V gene is TRBV6-5, the J gene TRBJ1-1; D possibly corresponds to TRBD1 (6 bases). Trimming pared 5 bases from V and 3 bases from J, leaving 10 bases between. The CDR3 extends over 13 amino acids. Looked up from germline, CDR1 is MNHEY and CDR2 is SVGAGI. The CDR3 loop reads CASSPQGYTEAFF. The CDR3 DNA reads TGTGCCAGCAGTCCACAGGGATACACTGAAGCTTTCTTT.

The V and J genes are TRBV30 and TRBJ1-5; D remains ambiguous. CDR1 and CDR2 (germline): GTSNPN, SVGIG (reference sequence). Deletions cut 2 bases from V and 2 bases from J, with 10 bases between. The CDR3 is 14 residues long. CDR3 residues: CAWSIGVGNQPQHF. The CDR3 bases are TGTGCCTGGAGTATTGGGGTGGGCAATCAGCCCCAGCATTTT.

This chain uses TRBV25-1 with TRBJ2-3; D is perhaps TRBD2 (6 bases). CDR3 length equals 14 residues. Between the trimmed V and J ends, which lost 4 bases and 3 bases, there was a span of 11 bases. Germline lookup yields CDR1 MGHDK and CDR2 SYGVNS. CDR3 coding DNA: TGTGCCAGCAGTGTGCTGGGGGGAACAGATACGCAGTATTTT. It encodes CASSVLGGTDTQYF.

V usage is TRBV27 and J usage is TRBJ2-1; D gene unclear. This CDR3 spans 11 amino acids. V shed 3 bases and J shed 7 bases, with 4 bases lying between them. Germline V gene lookup returns CDR1 MNHEY and CDR2 SMNVEV (reference sequence). The CDR3 loop reads CASSFLNEQFF. Here the CDR3 DNA reads TGTGCCAGCAGTTTCTTGAATGAGCAGTTCTTC.

The gene calls are TRBV6-6 and TRBJ1-5; a weak D match, TRBD1 (6 bases). The germline V gene has CDR1 MNHNY and CDR2 SVGAGI (reference sequence). This CDR3 is built from 14 residues. V was clipped by 8 bases and J by 3 bases, with 14 bases between them. Written as DNA, the CDR3 is TGTGCCAGCCCCAAGGACAGCCACAATCAGCCCCAGCATTTT. Protein sequence: CASPKDSHNQPQHF.

This clone was recorded many times. The chain links TRBV7-9 to TRBJ2-5; unclear D gene. V was trimmed by 5 bases and J by 3 bases, leaving 13 bases between them. The CDR3 runs 14 residues. The V gene's germline CDR1 is SEHNR and CDR2 FQNEAQ (reference sequence). CDR3 DNA: TGTGCCAGCAGCCCGTCCCTTGGGAAAGAGACCCAGTACTTC. Protein: CASSPSLGKETQYF.

The table lists this clone with a few counts. J is TRBJ2-3 and V is TRBV19, with 11 nucleotides matching TRBD2. The CDR3 is 16 residues long. The V gene end was trimmed by 7 bases and the J gene end by 2 bases; junction bases not matched to a gene: 8. Germline V gives CDR1 LNHDA, CDR2 SQIVND (reference sequence). In nucleotides, the CDR3 is TGTGCCAGTACCTCCAGACTAGCGGGGTTCACAGATACGCAGTATTTT. Amino acids: CASTSRLAGFTDTQYF.

This clone has a single count. The J gene is TRBJ2-3, the V gene TRBV2; D not certain. CDR1 SNHLY and CDR2 FYNNEI come from the germline V gene. This CDR3 is built from 12 residues. V was cut by 4 bases and J by 2 bases, with 4 bases left in between. CDR3 DNA sequence: TGTGCCAGCAGTGGGTACACAGATACGCAGTATTTT. Its protein product is CASSGYTDTQYF.

The chain is built from TRBV30 and TRBJ2-7, with D possibly being TRBD1 or TRBD2 (6 bases each). The CDR3 length is 15 residues. Trimming removed 4 bases at V and 0 bases at J, with 16 bases between. Germline assignment: CDR1 GTSNPN and CDR2 SVGIG (reference sequence). The CDR3 reads CAWTGTGGHSYEQYF. CDR3 bases: TGTGCCTGGACCGGTACCGGGGGCCACTCCTACGAGCAGTACTTC. The entire variable domain, with the rest obtained from reference TRBV30 and TRBJ2-7, is as follows: SQTIHQWPATLVQPVGSPLSLECTVEGTSNPNLYWYRQAAGRGLQLLFYSVGIGQISSEVPQNLSASRPQDRQFILSSKKLLLSDSGFYLCAWTGTGGHSYEQYFGPGTRLTVT.

This chain uses TRBV19 with TRBJ2-2; D unresolved. The CDR3 runs to 12 residues. CDR1 and CDR2 (germline): LNHDA, SQIVND (reference sequence). V was clipped by 4 bases and J by 5 bases, with 5 bases between them. CDR3 region: CASSTTTGELFF. DNA for the CDR3: TGTGCCAGTAGTACGACAACCGGGGAGCTGTTTTTT.